This T cell receptor (beta chain) originates from a study of shared clonotypes between healthy human individuals. Germline V gene data show CDR1 as SGDLS and CDR2 as YYNGEE. The ends were cut back, 4 bases at V and 3 bases at J, with 13 bases in the middle. The CDR3 totals 14 residues. Produced via immunoSEQ multiplex PCR; TCRdb's table is partial and in-frame only. The sample consists of approximately 2.3 million clones, roughly 93% of them appearing once. The J gene is TRBJ1-1, the V gene TRBV9; D not certain. Sequencing used naive CD4+ T cells from PBMCs. The subset denotes: CD45RA+ positively selected. The receptor comes from a man younger than 35 in good health. Some clones in this sample may be carry-over from other donors' samples. CDR3 coding DNA: TGTGCCAGCAGCCCTCAGGCTGGTTACACTGAAGCTTTCTTT. It encodes CASSPQAGYTEAFF. Together with reference TRBV9 and TRBJ1-1, the CDR3 gives the full variable domain: DSGVTQTPKHLITATGQRVTLRCSPRSGDLSVYWYQQSLDQGLQFLIQYYNGEERAKGNILERFSAQQFPDLHSELNLSSLELGDSALYFCASSPQAGYTEAFFGQGTRLTVV.